What follows are 22 T cell receptor beta chains derived from one specimen sequenced in a study of preoperative IRX-2 immunotherapy in early breast cancer. TCRdb keeps only in-frame clones here, not all; method: immunoSEQ multiplex PCR. The sample contains 35,000 to 40,000 clones, about four fifths of which appear only once. Sample treatment: preoperative locoregional IRX-2 cytokine immunotherapy. Source: lymph node tissue, taken after IRX-2 immunotherapy. These receptors were taken from a human donor with breast cancer.

The chain couples TRBV6-8 to TRBJ2-5, with D maybe TRBD1 (6 bases). Deletions cut 10 bases from V and 2 bases from J, with 20 bases between. Germline V lookup: CDR1 MNHGY, CDR2 SAAAGT. CDR3 length equals 15 residues. Here the CDR3 reads CAIRGGQGNQETQYF. The CDR3 coding sequence is TGTGCCATCAGGGGTGGTCAGGGAAATCAAGAGACCCAGTACTTC.

The V and J genes are TRBV1 and TRBJ1-5. TRBV1 is a known pseudogene. This CDR3 is built from 17 residues. This CDR3 reads CASSQETGRRSNQPQHF. In DNA form, the CDR3 reads TGCGCCAGCAGCCAAGAAACGGGCAGGAGGAGCAATCAGCCCCAGCATTTT.

The chain couples TRBV6-8 to TRBJ1-3; D is ambiguous. The CDR3 spans 15 residues. V lost 2 bases and J 0 bases, leaving 8 bases between the germline ends. CDR1 and CDR2 (germline): MNHGY, SAAAGT. CDR3 protein: CASSYRGLSGNTIYF. CDR3 sequence (DNA): TGTGCCAGCAGTTACCGTGGCCTCTCTGGAAACACCATATATTTT.

The rearrangement links TRBV5-1 to TRBJ1-3; D uncertain. Germline V lookup: CDR1 SGHRS, CDR2 YFSETQ. With 0 bases removed from V and 0 bases from J, the gap between germline ends came to 19 bases. The CDR3 contains 19 residues. CDR3 bases: TGCGCCAGCAGCTTGGGACCCCAAATCGGATTGAGCTCTGGAAACACCATATATTTT. Amino acid sequence: CASSLGPQIGLSSGNTIYF.

J is TRBJ2-3 and V is TRBV18; tentatively, D is TRBD1 (5 bases). The CDR3 extends over 15 amino acids. The germline V gene has CDR1 KGHSH and CDR2 LQKENI. The V and J ends lost 0 bases and 2 bases respectively, with 9 bases between them. CDR3 loop: CASSPPGALTDTQYF. In DNA, the CDR3 is TGTGCCAGCTCACCACCTGGGGCCCTCACAGATACGCAGTATTTT.

The chain couples TRBV6-8 to TRBJ2-7, with TRBD1 identical over 9 bases. V lost 5 bases to trimming and J lost 2 bases; unmatched junction nucleotides: 4. This CDR3 has 14 residues. The V gene's germline CDR1 is MNHGY and CDR2 SAAAGT. The CDR3 sequence: CASSLTGGTYEQYF. CDR3 nucleotide sequence: TGTGCCAGCAGTCTGACAGGGGGAACCTACGAGCAGTACTTC.

This chain uses TRBV6-8 with TRBJ1-2; no definite D call. CDR1 is MNHGY and CDR2 is SAAAGT in the germline V gene. The CDR3 spans 12 residues. The ends were cut back, 10 bases at V and 3 bases at J, with 12 bases in the middle. The CDR3: CAIGLTHYGYTF. The CDR3 DNA is TGTGCCATCGGCCTGACACACTATGGCTACACCTTC.

The V gene is TRBV10-3, the J gene TRBJ1-2; the match to TRBD1 covers 8 bases. This CDR3 contains 17 residues. The J segment lost 7 bases and the V segment lost 0 bases, leaving 13 bases of the junction unmatched. Per the germline V gene, CDR1 is ENHRY and CDR2 is SYGVKD. CDR3 DNA: TGTGCCATCAGTGAGTCGACACCGGACAGGGTTTTTGGTGGCTACACCTTC. It codes for CAISESTPDRVFGGYTF.

The J gene is TRBJ2-1, the V gene TRBV9; D perhaps matches TRBD1 (6 bases). The CDR3 runs to 16 residues. Germline V gene data show CDR1 as SGDLS and CDR2 as YYNGEE. V gave up 4 bases and J gave up 0 bases, with 14 bases separating them. The CDR3 bases are TGTGCCAGCAGCACCCGGACAGCTAGCTCCTACAATGAGCAGTTCTTC. Residues: CASSTRTASSYNEQFF.

The CDR3 DNA sequence: TGTGCCAGCAAGATGGGATATTGGGAGCAGTACTTC. Amino acid sequence: CASKMGYWEQYF. The chain links TRBV6-8 to TRBJ2-7; D unclear. Trimming cost V 7 bases and J 7 bases, with 14 bases left between them. The CDR3 runs to 12 residues. Per germline, CDR1 MNHGY and CDR2 SAAAGT.

The V call is TRBV15, the J call TRBJ1-5, with D tentatively TRBD1 (5 bases). The CDR3 length is 15 residues. Germline CDR1 and CDR2: LNHNV and YYDKDF (reference sequence). V was clipped by 1 base and J by 6 bases, with 13 bases between them. CDR3 sequence reads: CATSRVPGRSQPQHF. The CDR3 DNA is TGTGCCACCAGCAGAGTTCCAGGGAGGAGTCAGCCCCAGCATTTT.

The chain is built from TRBV7-1 and TRBJ2-1; 10 nucleotides align to TRBD2. TRBV7-1 is an open reading frame whose function is uncertain. The CDR3 is 16 amino acids. The ends lost 4 bases at V and 5 bases at J; junction bases unmatched: 8. The CDR3 loop is CASSFGAGGPHNEQFF. DNA for the CDR3: TGTGCCAGCAGCTTCGGAGCGGGGGGGCCCCACAATGAGCAGTTCTTC.

The V and J genes are TRBV6-8 and TRBJ2-7; weak D call: TRBD1 (6 bases). The CDR3 contains 14 residues. Trimming took off 10 bases at V and 2 bases at J, with 18 bases between the two ends. Germline CDR1 and CDR2: MNHGY and SAAAGT. CDR3 region: CAIRTQGSPYEQYF. In nucleotides, the CDR3 is TGTGCCATCAGGACCCAGGGGTCTCCCTACGAGCAGTACTTC.

The chain employs TRBV30 and TRBJ1-2, with D perhaps TRBD1 (6 bases). V gave up 2 bases and J gave up 2 bases, with 9 bases separating them. CDR3 size: 13 residues. Germline V gene data show CDR1 as GTSNPN and CDR2 as SVGIG (reference sequence). The CDR3 sequence is CAWSPGENYGYTF. The CDR3 nucleotides read TGTGCCTGGAGTCCAGGGGAGAACTATGGCTACACCTTC.

The rearrangement joins TRBV1 to TRBJ1-1; the table gives TRBD1 as D, unverified against the DNA. TRBV1 is a listed pseudogene. The CDR3 extends over 14 amino acids. In DNA form, the CDR3 reads TGCGCCAGCAGCCTTCGACAGGTAGACACTGAAGCTTTCTTT. Translating it yields CASSLRQVDTEAFF.

This sequence joins TRBV28 and TRBJ2-2; D gene ambiguous. Germline-derived CDR1 and CDR2 are MDHEN and SYDVKM. V was shortened by 3 bases and J by 4 bases, with 15 bases between the two germline ends. The CDR3 is made up of 16 amino acids. The CDR3 spells CASSLSFPGGTGELFF. The CDR3 coding sequence is TGTGCCAGCAGTTTGAGCTTCCCCGGCGGCACCGGGGAGCTGTTTTTT. Drawing the rest from reference TRBV28 and TRBJ2-2, the complete variable domain is DVKVTQSSRYLVKRTGEKVFLECVQDMDHENMFWYRQDPGLGLRLIYFSYDVKMKEKGDIPEGYSVSREKKERFSLILESASTNQTSMYLCASSLSFPGGTGELFFGEGSRLTVL.

This clone was picked up a small number of times. The chain recombines TRBV19 with TRBJ2-5; unclear D gene. The ends were cut back, 0 bases at V and 0 bases at J, with 8 bases in the middle. The CDR3 length is 15 residues. The germline gives CDR1 LNHDA, CDR2 SQIVND (reference sequence). DNA of the CDR3: TGTGCCAGTAGTATAGATTTGGGGTACCAAGAGACCCAGTACTTC. The encoded protein is CASSIDLGYQETQYF.

About this clone: A read error may account for a junction end that differs from germline. V usage is TRBV18 and J usage is TRBJ1-2, with 9 bases fitting TRBD1. Germline values: CDR1 KGHSH, CDR2 LQKENI. The CDR3 loop spans 15 amino acids. The DNA of the CDR3 is TGTACCAGCTCACCCGCGACAGGGGGGAACTATGGCTACACCTTC. Translated: CTSSPATGGNYGYTF. The whole variable domain, filled in from reference TRBV18 and TRBJ1-2, reads NAGVMQNPRHLVRRRGQEARLRCSPMKGHSHVYWYRQLPEEGLKFMVYLQKENIIDESGMPKERFSAEFPKEGPSILRIQQVVRGDSAAYFCTSSPATGGNYGYTFGSGTRLTVV.

This chain joins TRBV5-1 and TRBJ2-1; 12 positions agree with TRBD2. Trimming at V came to 0 bases and at J to 8 bases, leaving 12 bases not matched to a gene. This CDR3 contains 18 residues. From germline, CDR1 is SGHRS and CDR2 YFSETQ. In nucleotides, the CDR3 is TGCGCCAGCAGCTTGGCCCCTAGCGGGGGGGCTCTGAGTTATGAGCAGTTCTTC. Its translation: CASSLAPSGGALSYEQFF.

The rearrangement links TRBV15 to TRBJ1-3; D possibly corresponds to TRBD1 (6 bases). This CDR3 has 15 amino acids. The germline V gene has CDR1 LNHNV and CDR2 YYDKDF (reference sequence). V was pared by 0 bases and J by 3 bases, with 9 bases between. CDR3 coding DNA: TGTGCCACCAGCAGAGATCAAGGGGGTGGAAACACCATATATTTT. Translating it yields CATSRDQGGGNTIYF.

The genes are TRBV28 and TRBJ1-2; 8 bases fit TRBD1. Trimming cost V 5 bases and J 4 bases; bases outside gene matches: 6. Germline assignment: CDR1 MDHEN and CDR2 SYDVKM. CDR3 size: 14 residues. The CDR3 loop reads CASSPTDRGYGYTF. In nucleotides, the CDR3 is TGTGCCAGCAGTCCGACCGACAGGGGCTATGGCTACACCTTC.

J is TRBJ1-1 and V is TRBV5-1, with TRBD1 as a possible D gene (6 bases). The ends were cut back, 0 bases at V and 0 bases at J, with 12 bases in the middle. Germline CDR1 reads SGHRS; CDR2 reads YFSETQ. The length of the CDR3 is 16 residues. CDR3 sequence: CASSLGRGQLNTEAFF. CDR3 in DNA: TGCGCCAGCAGCTTGGGAAGAGGACAGCTGAACACTGAAGCTTTCTTT.